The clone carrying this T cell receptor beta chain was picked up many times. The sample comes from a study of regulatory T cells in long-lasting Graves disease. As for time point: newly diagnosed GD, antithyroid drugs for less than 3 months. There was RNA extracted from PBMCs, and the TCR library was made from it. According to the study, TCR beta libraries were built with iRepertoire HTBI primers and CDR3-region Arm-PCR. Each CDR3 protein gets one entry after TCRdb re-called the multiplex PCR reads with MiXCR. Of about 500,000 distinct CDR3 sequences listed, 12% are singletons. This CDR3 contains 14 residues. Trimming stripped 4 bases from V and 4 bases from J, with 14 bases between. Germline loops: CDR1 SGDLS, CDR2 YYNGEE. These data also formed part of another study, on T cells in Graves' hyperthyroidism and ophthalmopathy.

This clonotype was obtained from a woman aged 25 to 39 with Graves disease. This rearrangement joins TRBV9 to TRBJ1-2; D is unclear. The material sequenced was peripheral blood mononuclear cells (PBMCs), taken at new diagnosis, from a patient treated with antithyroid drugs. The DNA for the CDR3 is TGTGCCAGCAGCCATCAGACCTCTTTCTATGGCTACACCTTC. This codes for CASSHQTSFYGYTF.